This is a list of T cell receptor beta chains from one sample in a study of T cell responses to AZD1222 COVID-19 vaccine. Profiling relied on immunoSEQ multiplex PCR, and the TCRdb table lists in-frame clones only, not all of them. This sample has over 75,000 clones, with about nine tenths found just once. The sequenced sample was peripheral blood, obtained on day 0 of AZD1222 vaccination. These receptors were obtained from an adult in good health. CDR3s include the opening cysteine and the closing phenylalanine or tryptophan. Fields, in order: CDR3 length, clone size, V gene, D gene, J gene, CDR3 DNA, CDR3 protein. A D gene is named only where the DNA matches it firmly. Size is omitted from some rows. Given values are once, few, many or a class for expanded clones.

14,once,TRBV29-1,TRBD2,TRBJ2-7,TGCAGCGTAGCTGGGACTAGCGGGAACCACGAGCAGTACTTC,CSVAGTSGNHEQYF
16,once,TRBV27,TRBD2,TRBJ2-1,TGTGCCAGCAGTTTAGAGGGACTAGCGGTAGACAATGAGCAGTTCTTC,CASSLEGLAVDNEQFF
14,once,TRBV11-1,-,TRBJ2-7,TGTGCCAGCAGCTTAGCGGACACCTCCTACGAGCAGTACTTC,CASSLADTSYEQYF
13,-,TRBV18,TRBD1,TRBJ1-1,TGTGCCAGCTCACGACAGGGAGGCACTGAAGCTTTCTTT,CASSRQGGTEAFF
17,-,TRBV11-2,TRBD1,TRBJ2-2,TGTGCCAGCAGCTTAGTTGGACAGGGGGCGCGCACCGGGGAGCTGTTTTTT,CASSLVGQGARTGELFF
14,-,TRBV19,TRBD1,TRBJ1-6,TGTGCCAGTAGTGCGACAGGGATTTGGTCACCCCTCCACTTT,CASSATGIWSPLHF
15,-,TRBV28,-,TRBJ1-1,TGTGCCAGCAGTTTGTTAAGGACGGCGAACACTGAAGCTTTCTTT,CASSLLRTANTEAFF
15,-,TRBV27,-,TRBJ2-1,TGTGCCAGCAGTTTATCCTCCGACAGTCACAATGAGCAGTTCTTC,CASSLSSDSHNEQFF
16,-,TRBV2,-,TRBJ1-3,TGTGCCAGCAGTTTCCAGGCAGGGTTGTCTGGAAACACCATATATTTT,CASSFQAGLSGNTIYF
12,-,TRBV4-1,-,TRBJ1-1,TGCGCCAGCAGGACGGGTGACACTGAAGCTTTCTTT,CASRTGDTEAFF
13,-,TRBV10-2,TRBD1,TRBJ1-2,TGCGCCAGCGTCCCAGGGGGTGGTTATGGCTACACCTTC,CASVPGGGYGYTF
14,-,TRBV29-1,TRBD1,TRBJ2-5,TGCAGCGTTGACCTGACAGGGTTAGGGGAGACCCAGTACTTC,CSVDLTGLGETQYF
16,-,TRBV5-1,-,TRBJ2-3,TGCGCCAGCAGCCCTACCCCGCGCCCAGGGGCAGATACGCAGTATTTT,CASSPTPRPGADTQYF
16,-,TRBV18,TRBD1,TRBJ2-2,TGTGCCAGCCCGCAGATGGGACAGGGGAACACCGGGGAGCTGTTTTTT,CASPQMGQGNTGELFF
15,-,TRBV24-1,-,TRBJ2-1,TGTGCCACCAGCAGGGACACACACACCTCCAATGAGCAGTTCTTC,CATSRDTHTSNEQFF
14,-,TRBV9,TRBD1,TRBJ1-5,TGTGCCAGCAGCGTAGAGGGACAGGGACAGCCCCAGCATTTT,CASSVEGQGQPQHF
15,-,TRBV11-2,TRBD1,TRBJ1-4,TGTGCCAGCAGCTTAGGGGCAGGGGGGAATGAAAAACTGTTTTTT,CASSLGAGGNEKLFF
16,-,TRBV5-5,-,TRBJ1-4,TGTGCCAGCAGCAAAGAGACAGGTCCCGTTTTAGGAAAACTGTTTTTT,CASSKETGPVLGKLFF
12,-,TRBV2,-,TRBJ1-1,TGTGCCAGCACTCCGGGTCGGACTGAAGCTTTCTTT,CASTPGRTEAFF
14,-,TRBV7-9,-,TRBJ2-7,TGTGCCAGCAGCCGGGACGGGACAACCTACGAGCAGTACTTC,CASSRDGTTYEQYF
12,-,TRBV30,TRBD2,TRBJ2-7,TGTGCCGGGACTAGCGGATCCTACGAGCAGTACTTC,CAGTSGSYEQYF
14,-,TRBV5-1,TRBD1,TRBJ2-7,TGCGCCAGCAGCTGGACAGGGAAAGGCTACGAGCAGTACTTC,CASSWTGKGYEQYF
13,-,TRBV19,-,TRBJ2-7,TGTGCCAGTAGTATAGGGGGCGCGTACGAGCAGTACTTC,CASSIGGAYEQYF
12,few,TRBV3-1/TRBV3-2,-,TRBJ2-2,TGTGCCAGCAGAAATCCCACCGGGGAGCTGTTTTTT,CASRNPTGELFF
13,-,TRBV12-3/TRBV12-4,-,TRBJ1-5,TGTGCCAGCAGACTGGACAGCAATCAGCCCCAGCATTTT,CASRLDSNQPQHF
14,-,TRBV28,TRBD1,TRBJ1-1,TGTGCCAGCAGGAACAGGGGGTTGAACACTGAAGCTTTCTTT,CASRNRGLNTEAFF
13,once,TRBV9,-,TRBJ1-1,TGTGCCAGCAGCGTAGCGCACAACACTGAAGCTTTCTTT,CASSVAHNTEAFF
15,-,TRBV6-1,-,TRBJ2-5,TGTGCCAGCAGTGAGAACGGACTTACCCAAGAGACCCAGTACTTC,CASSENGLTQETQYF
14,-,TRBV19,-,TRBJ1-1,TGTGCCAGTAGTATACCGAATTACTCCACTGAAGCTTTCTTT,CASSIPNYSTEAFF
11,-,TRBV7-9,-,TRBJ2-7,TGTGCCAGCAGCTCCAGTAACGAGCAGTACTTC,CASSSSNEQYF
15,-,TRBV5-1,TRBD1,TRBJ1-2,TGCGCCAGCAGCTTGGCCGGAGGGGGCGGCTATGGCTACACCTTC,CASSLAGGGGYGYTF
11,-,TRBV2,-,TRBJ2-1,TGTGCCAGCAGTGTATACAATGAGCAGTTCTTC,CASSVYNEQFF
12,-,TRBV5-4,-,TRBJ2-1,TGTGCCAGCAGTCTTAGGGGGGATGAGCAGTTCTTC,CASSLRGDEQFF